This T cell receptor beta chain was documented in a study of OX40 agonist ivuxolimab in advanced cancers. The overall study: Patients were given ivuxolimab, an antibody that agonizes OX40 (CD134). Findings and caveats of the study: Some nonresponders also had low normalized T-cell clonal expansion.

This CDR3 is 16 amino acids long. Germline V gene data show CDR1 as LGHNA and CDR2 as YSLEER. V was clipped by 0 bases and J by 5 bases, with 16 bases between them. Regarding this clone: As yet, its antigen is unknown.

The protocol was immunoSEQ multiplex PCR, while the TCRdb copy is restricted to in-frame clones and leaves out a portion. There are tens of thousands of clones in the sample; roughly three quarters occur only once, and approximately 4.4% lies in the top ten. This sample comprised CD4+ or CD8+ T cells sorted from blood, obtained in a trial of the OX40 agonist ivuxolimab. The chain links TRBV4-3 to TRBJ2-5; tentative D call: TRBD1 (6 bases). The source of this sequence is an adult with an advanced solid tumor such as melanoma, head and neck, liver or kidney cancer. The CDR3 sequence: CASSQDMIGGRETQYF. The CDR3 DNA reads TGCGCCAGCAGCCAAGATATGATTGGGGGCCGGGAGACCCAGTACTTC.